The next 20 T cell receptor beta chains were all read from a single sample in a study of cytomegalovirus exposure and HLA in healthy donors. PCR primers comprised 60 Vbeta and 13 Jbeta primers. Sequencing used immunoSEQ multiplex PCR; TCRdb keeps in-frame clones, though not all of them. The sample gives about 160,000 clones, about four fifths of which show up once; about 1.4% is in the top ten. Sequences were obtained from PBMCs. The source is a girl between 10 and 17 years old in good health and CMV-seropositive.

The gene calls are TRBV11-3 and TRBJ2-5; the match to TRBD1 covers 7 bases. CDR3 length: 12 residues. CDR1 and CDR2 (germline): SGHNT, YENEEA. Germline trimming cut 5 bases from V and 5 bases from J; bases unmatched to any gene: 2. Here the CDR3 reads CASSQGEETQYF. The CDR3 DNA sequence: TGTGCCAGCAGCCAGGGGGAGGAGACCCAGTACTTC.

The rearrangement links TRBV28 to TRBJ2-7; D is unclear. Germline V gene sequence: CDR1 MDHEN, CDR2 SYDVKM. Deletions cut 1 base from V and 7 bases from J, with 14 bases between. The CDR3 covers 14 residues. The CDR3 DNA sequence: TGTGCCAGCAGTTTATCTTCAGCGCCGAGGGAGCAGTACTTC. This gives the protein CASSLSSAPREQYF.

The V call is TRBV5-1, the J call TRBJ2-1; TRBD2 matches 10 bases. J lost 6 bases, V lost 4 bases, and 4 bases had no gene match. Per the germline V gene, CDR1 is SGHRS and CDR2 is YFSETQ. The CDR3 has 14 residues. CDR3 in DNA: TGCGCCAGCAGCGAAGCGGGAGGGTTCAATGAGCAGTTCTTC. Protein product: CASSEAGGFNEQFF. Filled out from reference TRBV5-1 and TRBJ2-1, the complete variable domain reads KAGVTQTPRYLIKTRGQQVTLSCSPISGHRSVSWYQQTPGQGLQFLFEYFSETQRNKGNFPGRFSGRQFSNSRSEMNVSTLELGDSALYLCASSEAGGFNEQFFGPGTRLTVL.

On this clone: The sample has other DNA sequences that encode this CDR3 too. CDR3: CASSQTGGTEAFF. CDR3 sequence (DNA): TGTGCCAGCAGTCAAACAGGGGGAACTGAAGCTTTCTTT. This chain links TRBV27 with TRBJ1-1, with 8 bases lining up with TRBD1. The J segment lost 5 bases and the V segment lost 5 bases, leaving 4 bases of the junction unmatched. Germline values: CDR1 MNHEY, CDR2 SMNVEV (reference sequence). The CDR3 has 13 residues.

The rearrangement uses TRBV4-1 and TRBJ1-2, with 7 bases lining up with TRBD1. Germline V gives CDR1 MGHRA, CDR2 YSYEKL. CDR3 length equals 19 residues. Unmatched junction bases numbered 17, after V lost 3 bases and J lost 1 base. The CDR3 sequence is CASSQGLGRGVWNNYGYTF. CDR3 sequence (DNA): TGCGCCAGCAGCCAGGGCTTAGGCAGGGGGGTCTGGAATAACTATGGCTACACCTTC.

V gene TRBV6-1 combines with J gene TRBJ1-5; D gene ambiguous. The CDR3 contains 13 residues. Germline V gives CDR1 MNHNS, CDR2 SASEGT. The V end was cut by 6 bases, the J end by 6 bases, with 12 bases between. CDR3 amino acids: CASSRGYTQPQHF. CDR3 bases: TGTGCCAGCAGCCGAGGGTACACTCAGCCCCAGCATTTT.

This rearrangement joins TRBV15 to TRBJ2-1; 9 nucleotides line up with TRBD2. V lost 5 bases and J lost 9; bases outside the gene matches: 17. Germline values: CDR1 LNHNV, CDR2 YYDKDF (reference sequence). CDR3 length: 17 residues. CDR3 sequence reads: CATSQNPSLAGHGEQFF. The DNA of the CDR3 is TGTGCCACCAGCCAGAACCCCTCTCTAGCGGGGCACGGTGAGCAGTTCTTC.

This clone was seen a single time. The rearrangement links TRBV7-9 to TRBJ2-7, with 8 bases matching TRBD1. CDR3 length equals 14 residues. Germline-derived CDR1 and CDR2 are SEHNR and FQNEAQ (reference sequence). The V and J ends lost 5 bases and 7 bases, in that order; junction bases with no gene match: 10. CDR3 in amino acids: CASSASTGGREQYF. The CDR3, as DNA: TGTGCCAGCAGCGCTAGCACAGGGGGACGGGAGCAGTACTTC.

The table lists this clone with a few counts. The rearrangement links TRBV15 to TRBJ2-3, with 7 bases matching TRBD2. The length of the CDR3 is 17 residues. After removal of 3 bases from V and 2 bases from J, the junction contained 11 bases not matched to a gene. Germline values: CDR1 LNHNV, CDR2 YYDKDF (reference sequence). The DNA of the CDR3 is TGTGCCACCAGCAGGAGGAGCGGGGTATATTCCACAGATACGCAGTATTTT. Protein: CATSRRSGVYSTDTQYF.

This clone was picked up one time. CDR3: CASSYQAGGTYEQYF. The CDR3 bases are TGTGCCAGCAGTTACCAAGCGGGAGGTACCTACGAGCAGTACTTC. The J gene is TRBJ2-7, the V gene TRBV27; 9 bases match TRBD2. CDR3 length: 15 residues. The germline V gene encodes CDR1 MNHEY and CDR2 SMNVEV (reference sequence). Trimming at V came to 4 bases and at J to 2 bases, leaving 6 bases not matched to a gene.

V is TRBV5-8 and J is TRBJ2-3; TRBD1 matches at 8 bases. Germline CDR1 and CDR2: SGHTS and YDEGEE. Trimming took 2 bases from V and 4 from J; bases not matched to a gene: 12. The CDR3 is 17 residues long. The CDR3 sequence is CASSLPTGQGGSDTQYF. The DNA for the CDR3 is TGTGCCAGCAGCTTACCCACTGGACAGGGCGGGTCAGATACGCAGTATTTT.

This clone was found once. The chain has TRBV25-1 and TRBJ2-5; D ambiguous. Trimming took 3 bases from V and 2 from J, leaving 13 bases between them. Germline V gene lookup returns CDR1 MGHDK and CDR2 SYGVNS. The CDR3 is 15 amino acids. The CDR3, as DNA: TGTGCCAGCAGTGAGAAGAGGCGCCTACAAGAGACCCAGTACTTC. This translates into CASSEKRRLQETQYF.

The chain recombines TRBV10-2 with TRBJ1-1, with D possibly matching TRBD1 (6 bases). Germline V CDR1 and CDR2: WSHSY, SAAADI. This CDR3 is built from 12 residues. V lost 2 bases to trimming and J lost 8 bases, with 9 bases between them. The CDR3 nucleotides read TGCGCCAGCAGTGAGCTGGACAGAGAAGCTTTCTTT. Its protein product is CASSELDREAFF.

V usage is TRBV7-9 and J usage is TRBJ2-1; 8 bases line up with TRBD2. Germline V gives CDR1 SEHNR, CDR2 FQNEAQ (reference sequence). V lost 1 base and J lost 3; bases outside the gene matches: 2. The CDR3 has 15 amino acids. CDR3: CASSLVAGFYNEQFF. The CDR3 DNA follows: TGTGCCAGCAGCTTAGTAGCGGGGTTCTACAATGAGCAGTTCTTC.

The chain recombines TRBV4-2 with TRBJ2-7; 7 nucleotides match TRBD2. The CDR3 runs 14 residues. The trim removed 6 bases at V and 0 bases at J, leaving 5 bases unmatched. Per the germline V gene, CDR1 is LGHNA and CDR2 is YNFKEQ. CDR3 protein: CASSPGRFSYEQYF. The DNA of the CDR3 is TGTGCCAGCAGTCCCGGGAGGTTCTCCTACGAGCAGTACTTC.

The chain carries TRBV2 and TRBJ2-1; TRBD2 aligns across 11 bases. The CDR3 has 16 amino acids. The V gene's germline CDR1 is SNHLY and CDR2 FYNNEI. J was trimmed by 5 bases and V by 3 bases; bases with no gene match: 6. This chain's CDR3 is CASSDQLAGANNEQFF. The DNA for the CDR3 is TGTGCCAGCAGTGATCAACTAGCGGGGGCCAACAATGAGCAGTTCTTC.

V gene TRBV29-1 combines with J gene TRBJ1-2; D uncertain. The CDR3 extends over 13 amino acids. Trimming removed 4 bases at V and 0 bases at J, with 9 bases between. The germline V gene encodes CDR1 SQVTM and CDR2 ANQGSEA. CDR3 sequence reads: CSVVSSTNYGYTF. Here the CDR3 DNA reads TGCAGCGTTGTTTCAAGCACTAACTATGGCTACACCTTC.

The J gene is TRBJ2-7, the V gene TRBV5-1; 7 positions match TRBD1. With 5 bases clipped from V and 4 bases from J, the junction kept 18 bases outside the gene matches. Germline V gene sequence: CDR1 SGHRS, CDR2 YFSETQ. This CDR3 is built from 17 residues. CDR3 bases: TGCGCCAGCAGTCCTGGTCTACCCTTGAGGGGGCAATACGAGCAGTACTTC. Protein: CASSPGLPLRGQYEQYF. Using reference TRBV5-1 and TRBJ2-7 for the parts outside the CDR3, the full variable domain is KAGVTQTPRYLIKTRGQQVTLSCSPISGHRSVSWYQQTPGQGLQFLFEYFSETQRNKGNFPGRFSGRQFSNSRSEMNVSTLELGDSALYLCASSPGLPLRGQYEQYFGPGTRLTVT.

A single count supports this clone. This rearrangement joins TRBV7-8 to TRBJ2-5, with D maybe TRBD1 (5 bases). There are 14 residues in the CDR3. The V gene lost 3 bases and the J gene lost 5 bases, with 13 bases spanning the gap. Looked up from germline, CDR1 is SGHVS and CDR2 is FQNEAQ. The CDR3 DNA reads TGTGCCAGCAGCTTTCCAGGGTTGGCCGAGACCCAGTACTTC. It translates to CASSFPGLAETQYF.

This chain connects TRBV7-9 to TRBJ1-2; 8 nucleotides align to TRBD1. Germline CDR1 SEHNR, CDR2 FQNEAQ (reference sequence). This CDR3 is built from 14 residues. V dropped 10 bases and J dropped 4; count of bases not matched to a gene: 11. CDR3 nucleotide sequence: TGTGCCACCCTATTCCAGGGGGCTGGCTATGGCTACACCTTC. It yields the protein CATLFQGAGYGYTF. The variable domain in full, completed from reference TRBV7-9 and TRBJ1-2, reads DTGVSQNPRHKITKRGQNVTFRCDPISEHNRLYWYRQTLGQGPEFLTYFQNEAQLEKSRLLSDRFSAERPKGSFSTLEIQRTEQGDSAMYLCATLFQGAGYGYTFGSGTRLTVV.